This T cell receptor (beta chain) was sequenced during a study of identical twins. TCRdb redid the calling of the 5' RACE reads with MiXCR, one entry per CDR3 protein. The sample lists approximately 300,000 distinct CDR3 sequences; just under 9.5% were seen once. J lost 4 bases, V lost 3 bases, and 8 bases had no gene match. The CDR3 loop spans 15 amino acids. Looked up from germline, CDR1 is SGHTA and CDR2 is FQGNSA. The same data also went into a second study, on yellow fever vaccine responses in identical twins.

The source material was CD8+ T cells sorted from blood. This receptor was identified in a woman under 30 in good health. The genes are TRBV7-2 and TRBJ1-2, with TRBD1 identical over 7 bases. This chain's CDR3 is CASSFLRDSSYGYTF. Here the CDR3 DNA reads TGTGCCAGCAGCTTTCTGAGGGACAGCTCCTATGGCTACACCTTC.